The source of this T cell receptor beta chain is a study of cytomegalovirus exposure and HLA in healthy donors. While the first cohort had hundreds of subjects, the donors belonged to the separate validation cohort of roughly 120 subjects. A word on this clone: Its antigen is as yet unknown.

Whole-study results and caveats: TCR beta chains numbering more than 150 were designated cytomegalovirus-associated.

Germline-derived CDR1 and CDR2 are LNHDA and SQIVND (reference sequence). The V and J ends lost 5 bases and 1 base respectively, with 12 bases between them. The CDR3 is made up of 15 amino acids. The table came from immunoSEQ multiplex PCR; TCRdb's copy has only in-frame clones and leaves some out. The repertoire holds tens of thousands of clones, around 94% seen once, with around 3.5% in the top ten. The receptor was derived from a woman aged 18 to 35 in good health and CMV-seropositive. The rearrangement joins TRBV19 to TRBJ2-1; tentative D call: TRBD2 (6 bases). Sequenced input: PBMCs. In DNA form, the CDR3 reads TGTGCCAGTAGTCTTGCCGGGAGTTCCTACAATGAGCAGTTCTTC. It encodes CASSLAGSSYNEQFF.